This entry describes one T cell receptor (beta chain). Antigen specificity is unknown. The data were obtained in a study of beta chain features in type 1 diabetes. Donors contributed one heparinised blood draw apiece, averaging roughly 0.12 L. V shed 0 bases and J shed 5 bases, with 8 bases lying between them. CDR3 length equals 14 residues. The germline gives CDR1 LNHNV, CDR2 YYDKDF (reference sequence). Isolated RNA was reverse transcribed in full, so expressed TCRB transcripts were sequenced. The repertoire was sequenced with immunoSEQ multiplex PCR; TCRdb's copy has only in-frame clones and lacks some. The table has 680,000 or so clones, around an eighth seen once. General study results and limits: The naive, central memory and Treg TCRB repertoires looked more alike in patients than they did in healthy donors. Insertion counts at VDJ junctions were lower in type 1 diabetes patients, who also showed more deletions there. Among all four CD4+ subsets, Type 1 diabetes patients had TCRB CDR3s that were moderately but significantly shorter.

The sample consisted of naive CD4+ T cells from blood. The chain links TRBV15 to TRBJ2-1; possibly TRBD1 for D (6 bases). The sequence derives from a young man with type 1 diabetes. In nucleotides, the CDR3 is TGTGCCACCAGCAGAGATAGGACAGACAATGAGCAGTTCTTC. Protein sequence: CATSRDRTDNEQFF. Supplemented by reference TRBV15 and TRBJ2-1, the full variable domain reads DAMVIQNPRYQVTQFGKPVTLSCSQTLNHNVMYWYQQKSSQAPKLLFHYYDKDFNNEADTPDNFQSRRPNTSFCFLDIRSPGLGDTAMYLCATSRDRTDNEQFFGPGTRLTVL.